This TCR beta chain appears in the sequencing data of a study of T-cell reconstitution after alpha-beta-depleted transplantation in children. It was with unique molecular identifiers that the TCRbeta library was prepared. TCRdb recomputed calls from the PCR reads with MiXCR, one row per CDR3 protein. Among some 590,000 distinct CDR3 sequences listed, about 10% were seen once. Many counts were recorded for this clonotype. Trimming stripped 3 bases from V and 8 bases from J, with 21 bases between. This CDR3 comprises 16 residues. Germline lookup yields CDR1 SGHTA and CDR2 FQGTGA. Sequences were derived from PBMCs from the stem cell graft donor, sampled from the stem cell graft. The source is a human donor who donated a stem cell graft to a child with acute myeloid leukemia. The V and J genes are TRBV7-3 and TRBJ2-3; possibly TRBD2 for D (6 bases). CDR3 nucleotides: TGTGCCAGCAGCTTGTCCGGGACTTCAGTCCCGGGTACGCAGTATTTT. Translation: CASSLSGTSVPGTQYF.